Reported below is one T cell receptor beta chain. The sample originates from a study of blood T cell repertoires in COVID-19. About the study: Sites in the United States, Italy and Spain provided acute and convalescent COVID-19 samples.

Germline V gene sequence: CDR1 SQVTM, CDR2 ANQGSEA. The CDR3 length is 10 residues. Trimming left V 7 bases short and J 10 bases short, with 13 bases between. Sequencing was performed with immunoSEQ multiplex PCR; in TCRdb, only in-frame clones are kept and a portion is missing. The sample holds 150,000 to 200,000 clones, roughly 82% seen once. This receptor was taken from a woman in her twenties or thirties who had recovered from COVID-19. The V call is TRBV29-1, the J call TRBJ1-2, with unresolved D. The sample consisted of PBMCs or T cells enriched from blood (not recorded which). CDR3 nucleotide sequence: TGCAGCGCCGGAACGGAGACCTACACCTTC. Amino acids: CSAGTETYTF. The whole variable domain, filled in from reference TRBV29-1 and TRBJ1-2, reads SAVISQKPSRDICQRGTSLTIQCQVDSQVTMMFWYRQQPGQSLTLIATANQGSEATYESGFVIDKFPISRPNLTFSTLTVSNMSPEDSSIYLCSAGTETYTFGSGTRLTVV.